What follows describes a single T cell receptor beta chain. The target antigen is unknown. CDR1 is LNHDA, CDR2 SQIVND, per germline (reference sequence). V dropped 5 bases and J dropped 7; count of bases not matched to a gene: 15. The length of the CDR3 is 17 residues. The whole isolated RNA underwent reverse transcription, so sequencing captured expressed TCRB transcripts. Some clones are missing from TCRdb's copy, which holds only in-frame ones; the method was immunoSEQ multiplex PCR. Of about 230,000 clones listed, 9% to 10% are singletons. This sample is drawn from a study of beta chain features in type 1 diabetes. Study-level results: In comparison with healthy donors, patients had naive, central memory and Treg TCRB repertoires that appeared more similar.

The sequencing input was naive CD4+ T cells from blood. The TCR originated in a woman between 18 and 29 years old in good health. The J gene is TRBJ2-1, the V gene TRBV19, with 9 bases aligning to TRBD2. The CDR3 region is CASSLTSGRIQWNEQFF. The CDR3 coding sequence is TGTGCCAGTAGTCTGACGAGCGGGAGGATTCAGTGGAATGAGCAGTTCTTC.